These 14 T cell receptor beta chains were all obtained from the same sample, sequenced in a study of blood T cell repertoires in COVID-19. Repertoires were generated with immunoSEQ multiplex PCR, while TCRdb's copy carries only in-frame clones and drops some. The data hold about 170,000 clones, with approximately 86% observed a single time. Source material: peripheral blood. These receptors were taken from a woman of 80 years or more in a cohort sampled during active or convalescent COVID-19.

The rearrangement uses TRBV7-8 and TRBJ1-2; 8 bases map to TRBD1. CDR3 length equals 13 residues. V shed 6 bases, J shed 2 bases, and the junction held 2 bases outside the gene matches. Germline CDR1 SGHVS, CDR2 FQNEAQ. The CDR3: CASSRDRNYGYTF. CDR3 sequence (DNA): TGTGCCAGCAGTAGGGACAGGAACTATGGCTACACCTTC. The full variable domain, in which reference TRBV7-8 and TRBJ1-2 provide the parts outside the CDR3, is GAGVSQSPRYKVAKRGQDVALRCDPISGHVSLFWYQQALGQGPEFLTYFQNEAQLDKSGLPSDRFFAERPEGSVSTLKIQRTQQEDSAVYLCASSRDRNYGYTFGSGTRLTVV.

A remark on this clone: The same CDR3 can be traced to other DNA sequences in this sample. This chain uses TRBV10-3 with TRBJ2-1, with 9 bases aligning to TRBD2. Germline V gene data show CDR1 as ENHRY and CDR2 as SYGVKD. J was trimmed by 1 base and V by 2 bases; bases with no gene match: 0. The CDR3 length is 15 residues. The CDR3 loop reads CAISELAGSYNEQFF. The CDR3 DNA is TGTGCCATCAGTGAGCTAGCGGGGTCCTACAATGAGCAGTTCTTC.

This chain links TRBV18 with TRBJ1-1; D unresolved. CDR1 KGHSH and CDR2 LQKENI come from the germline V gene. There are 14 residues in the CDR3. V lost 5 bases and J lost 7, with 17 bases in between. The CDR3 DNA is TGTGCCAGCTCAAACACGCGTGGGCCCTATGAAGCTTTCTTT. Its translation: CASSNTRGPYEAFF.

This chain links TRBV7-9 with TRBJ1-1; D unclear. The CDR3 runs 13 residues. The germline gives CDR1 SEHNR, CDR2 FQNEAQ (reference sequence). With 6 bases removed from V and 5 bases from J, the gap between germline ends came to 13 bases. CDR3 coding DNA: TGTGCCAGCAGTCTCGGGGTGCCAACTGAAGCTTTCTTT. It codes for CASSLGVPTEAFF.

With respect to this clone: Other DNA sequences in this sample translate to the same CDR3. DNA for the CDR3: TGTGCCAGCAGTCTAGCGGGGAATGAGCAGTTCTTC. The encoded protein is CASSLAGNEQFF. The rearrangement uses TRBV3-1 (or the pseudogene TRBV3-2) and TRBJ2-1; 9 bases map to TRBD2. The V segment lost 6 bases and the J segment 7 bases; nucleotides outside the gene matches: 1. CDR1 and CDR2 (germline): LGHDT, YNNKEL (reference sequence). This CDR3 is built from 12 residues.

CDR3 amino acids: CSAGDRYPERYGYTF. The CDR3 DNA sequence: TGCAGCGCCGGGGACAGATACCCAGAGAGATATGGCTACACCTTC. The V call is TRBV29-1, the J call TRBJ1-2; 7 nucleotides agree with TRBD1. The CDR3 extends over 15 amino acids. Per the germline V gene, CDR1 is SQVTM and CDR2 is ANQGSEA. Unmatched junction bases numbered 16, after V lost 7 bases and J lost 5 bases.

The chain employs TRBV5-6 and TRBJ2-4; possibly TRBD1 for D (5 bases). Germline CDR1 and CDR2: SGHDT and YYEEEE. The CDR3 loop spans 14 amino acids. Trimming stripped 0 bases from V and 4 bases from J, with 8 bases between. The CDR3 loop is CASSLVDSKNIQYF. CDR3 coding DNA: TGTGCCAGCAGCTTGGTCGACAGTAAAAACATTCAGTACTTC.

This rearrangement joins TRBV7-8 to TRBJ2-1; D unresolved. Germline V gene data show CDR1 as SGHVS and CDR2 as FQNEAQ. V was pared by 0 bases and J by 12 bases, with 9 bases between. The CDR3 spans 12 residues. CDR3 sequence reads: CASSLAPSGQFF. In DNA, the CDR3 is TGTGCCAGCAGCTTAGCTCCCTCGGGGCAGTTCTTC.

This clone was observed once. The chain links TRBV19 to TRBJ1-1; 8 positions match TRBD1. Germline trimming cut 6 bases from V and 4 bases from J; bases unmatched to any gene: 4. This CDR3 is built from 13 residues. Germline V lookup: CDR1 LNHDA, CDR2 SQIVND (reference sequence). CDR3 sequence reads: CASRGQAGTEAFF. The CDR3 DNA is TGTGCCAGTAGGGGACAGGCGGGCACTGAAGCTTTCTTT.

The V call is TRBV6-6, the J call TRBJ1-1, with a weak D call TRBD1 (6 bases). The CDR3 consists of 13 residues. The germline V and J ends were trimmed by 0 bases and 8 bases, with 10 bases remaining between them. CDR1 is MNHNY, CDR2 SVGAGI, per germline (reference sequence). This chain's CDR3 is CASSYSGQNEAFF. DNA of the CDR3: TGTGCCAGCAGTTACTCTGGACAGAACGAAGCTTTCTTT.

For this clone: The sample holds other DNA sequences that translate to the same CDR3. J is TRBJ2-3 and V is TRBV20-1, with D possibly matching TRBD2 (6 bases). V was shortened by 3 bases and J by 1 base, with 8 bases between the two germline ends. This CDR3 contains 13 residues. Germline V gene sequence: CDR1 DFQATT, CDR2 SNEGSKA (reference sequence). CDR3 nucleotides: TGCAGTGCTAGTGGCGGGGGCACAGATACGCAGTATTTT. This gives the protein CSASGGGTDTQYF.

V and J are TRBV7-8 and TRBJ2-7; TRBD1 aligns across 8 bases. From germline, CDR1 is SGHVS and CDR2 FQNEAQ. This CDR3 comprises 15 residues. Germline trimming cut 5 bases from V and 5 bases from J; bases unmatched to any gene: 11. Here the CDR3 DNA reads TGTGCCAGCAGCAAACGACCGGGACAGGCCAACGAGCAGTACTTC. It codes for CASSKRPGQANEQYF.

V usage is TRBV24-1 and J usage is TRBJ2-3; 9 bases line up with TRBD2. Germline V gene data show CDR1 as KGHDR and CDR2 as SFDVKD. Trimming took 10 bases from V and 5 from J; bases not matched to a gene: 15. CDR3 length equals 16 residues. CDR3 residues: CATARAGGRAQDTQYF. The CDR3 bases are TGTGCCACGGCAAGAGCAGGCGGGAGGGCCCAAGATACGCAGTATTTT.

The chain carries TRBV6-5 and TRBJ1-1; TRBD1 agrees at 7 bases. The CDR3 extends over 14 amino acids. J was trimmed by 7 bases and V by 2 bases; bases with no gene match: 7. Germline lookup yields CDR1 MNHEY and CDR2 SVGAGI. CDR3 bases: TGTGCCAGCAGTTACCTAGACAGGGACGGTGAAGCTTTCTTT. This codes for CASSYLDRDGEAFF.